The 19 T cell receptor beta chains in this list originate from one sample, sequenced in a study of monozygotic twins with inflammatory bowel disease. Reanalyzing the 5' RACE reads, TCRdb keeps one entry per CDR3 protein, without DNA. Its table records 150,000 to 200,000 distinct CDR3 sequences. Sequencing was carried out using blood. The origin of the receptors is a human donor with ulcerative colitis or Crohn's disease, or a healthy co-twin of an affected twin (not recorded which).

The rearrangement links TRBV7-9 to TRBJ1-1; TCRdb's assignment of TRBD1 cannot be checked, as there is no DNA. Germline lookup yields CDR1 SEHNR and CDR2 FQNEAQ (reference sequence). The CDR3 runs 15 residues. CDR3 sequence reads: CASSPQGAWNTEAFF.

The V gene is TRBV27, the J gene TRBJ1-6; TCRdb designates TRBD1, a call that cannot be tested without DNA. Germline V gene lookup returns CDR1 MNHEY and CDR2 SMNVEV (reference sequence). The length of the CDR3 is 16 residues. The CDR3 loop is CASSWRSGKLRSPLHF.

The V and J genes are TRBV5-6 and TRBJ1-2. CDR3 length: 15 amino acids. Germline V gene data show CDR1 as SGHDT and CDR2 as YYEEEE. The CDR3 loop is CASSLVAGRKAGYTF.

The rearrangement joins TRBV5-1 to TRBJ1-6; the D call of TRBD1 rests on TCRdb alone, since no DNA is present to check it. CDR1 and CDR2 from the germline V gene are SGHRS and YFSETQ. The CDR3 covers 14 residues. CDR3 loop: CASSPMTGDSPFHF.

The V gene is TRBV28, the J gene TRBJ2-1. The CDR3 covers 12 residues. Germline-derived CDR1 and CDR2 are MDHEN and SYDVKM. CDR3 sequence reads: CASKVWGNEQFF.

The chain is built from TRBV24-1 and TRBJ2-5; TCRdb proposes TRBD1, but this gene call is untestable without DNA. The CDR3 has 14 residues. CDR1 and CDR2 (germline): KGHDR, SFDVKD. This CDR3 is CATSDRGARETQYF.

This chain links TRBV6-2 or TRBV6-3 with TRBJ2-2; TCRdb names TRBD2, which stays unverified in the absence of DNA. Germline V CDR1 and CDR2: MNHEY, SVGEGT. This CDR3 is built from 17 residues. The CDR3: CASQGHPEGHDTGELFF.

The chain has TRBV4-1 and TRBJ2-7; as DNA is missing, the TRBD2 call by TCRdb cannot be tested. Germline V lookup: CDR1 MGHRA, CDR2 YSYEKL. This CDR3 region has 15 residues. The chain's CDR3 is CASSQDPTRGYEQYF.

This CDR3 is CASTPSGNTIYF. The V gene is TRBV28, the J gene TRBJ1-3; TCRdb outputs TRBD1, but without DNA this stays unchecked. This CDR3 is built from 12 residues. Germline CDR1 reads MDHEN; CDR2 reads SYDVKM.

This chain links TRBV7-2 with TRBJ1-6. Germline loops: CDR1 SGHTA, CDR2 FQGNSA. The CDR3 sequence is 12 residues long. The chain's CDR3 is CASSPASSPLHF. The full variable domain, in which reference TRBV7-2 and TRBJ1-6 provide the parts outside the CDR3, is GAGVSQSPSNKVTEKGKDVELRCDPISGHTALYWYRQSLGQGLEFLIYFQGNSAPDKSGLPSDRFSAERTGGSVSTLTIQRTQQEDSAVYLCASSPASSPLHFGNGTRLTVT.

The chain joins TRBV5-6 to TRBJ1-4; TCRdb names TRBD1, which stays unverified in the absence of DNA. This CDR3 has 16 amino acids. The V gene's germline CDR1 is SGHDT and CDR2 YYEEEE. The CDR3 loop reads CASSLRPRATNEKLFF.

Judged by frequency, this clonotype is medium-sized. CDR3 sequence: CASSDQGEPNSPLHF. V usage is TRBV6-1 and J usage is TRBJ1-6; absent DNA, TCRdb's TRBD1 call cannot be checked. The CDR3 spans 15 residues. CDR1 is MNHNS and CDR2 is SASEGT in the germline V gene.

V usage is TRBV5-4 and J usage is TRBJ2-1; no DNA is available, so the TRBD2 call from TCRdb remains unchecked. Germline V gene sequence: CDR1 SGHNT, CDR2 YYREEE (reference sequence). This CDR3 is built from 14 residues. The CDR3 loop reads CASSLARTAGEQFF.

J is TRBJ1-6 and V is TRBV3-1; TCRdb's assignment of TRBD1 cannot be checked, as there is no DNA. Looked up from germline, CDR1 is LGHDT and CDR2 is YNNKEL (reference sequence). The CDR3 spans 15 residues. CDR3 loop: CASSHQGGENSPLHF.

The chain links TRBV24-1 to TRBJ2-1; TCRdb gives TRBD2 as the D gene, but with no DNA this cannot be confirmed. The germline V gene encodes CDR1 KGHDR and CDR2 SFDVKD. The CDR3 is made up of 15 amino acids. CDR3 region: CATSDPTSGWLVQFF.

This rearrangement joins TRBV11-2 to TRBJ2-1; TCRdb lists TRBD2, though no DNA is available to test this call. Germline CDR1 reads SGHAT; CDR2 reads FQNNGV. The CDR3 is 14 residues long. The CDR3 spells CASNLAGGYNEQFF.

This chain connects TRBV2 to TRBJ2-1; TCRdb gives TRBD1 as the D gene, but with no DNA this cannot be confirmed. The germline V gene encodes CDR1 SNHLY and CDR2 FYNNEI. The CDR3 contains 15 residues. The CDR3 is CASHRGRGTYNEQFF. Complete variable domain (other parts from reference TRBV2 and TRBJ2-1): EPEVTQTPSHQVTQMGQEVILRCVPISNHLYFYWYRQILGQKVEFLVSFYNNEISEKSEIFDDQFSVERPDGSNFTLKIRSTKLEDSAMYFCASHRGRGTYNEQFFGPGTRLTVL.

The rearrangement links TRBV18 to TRBJ2-7; TCRdb's D gene call, TRBD1, goes unchecked for lack of DNA. The CDR3 length is 17 residues. Germline CDR1 is KGHSH and CDR2 is LQKENI. CDR3 sequence: CASSPPRSGTATYEQYF.

The rearrangement links TRBV4-2 to TRBJ2-5; TCRdb proposes TRBD2, but this gene call is untestable without DNA. This CDR3 comprises 18 residues. Germline CDR1 LGHNA, CDR2 YNFKEQ. Here the CDR3 reads CASSQGPTSGYTQETQYF.